This T cell receptor (beta chain) originates from a study of T cell repertoires in ileal Crohn's disease. As for the study in general: Biopsies at the proximal margin of the resected specimen form MI samples.

Profiling relied on immunoSEQ multiplex PCR, and the TCRdb table lists in-frame clones only, not all of them. The data contain 7,000 to 7,500 clones, less than 80% of them singletons. Time point noted: proximal margin of the surgical specimen (macroscopically non-inflamed). After removal of 7 bases from V and 6 bases from J, the junction contained 17 bases not matched to a gene. CDR1 WSHSY and CDR2 SAAADI come from the germline V gene. CDR3 length: 18 amino acids. This clone has a handful of counts. This clonotype was obtained from an adult with Crohn's disease. Sequenced: ileal tissue. V is TRBV10-2 and J is TRBJ2-7, with 14 bases lining up with TRBD2. CDR3 loop: CASITTGGLAGVLSEQYF. CDR3 DNA: TGCGCCAGCATAACCACAGGGGGACTAGCGGGAGTATTGTCCGAGCAGTACTTC.